Below, 30 T cell receptor beta chains from the same sample are listed, as sequenced in a study of T cells after yellow fever vaccination. MiXCR, applied by TCRdb to the 5' RACE reads, yields one record per CDR3 protein. This sample has under 700,000 distinct CDR3 sequences, with about a sixth found just once. The sample consisted of PBMCs, taken about 5 days after the first yellow fever vaccination. Receptors were obtained from a man between 18 and 35 years old who received the YFV17D yellow fever vaccine.

The chain combines TRBV7-2 with TRBJ2-1; 7 bases agree with TRBD2. The CDR3 contains 16 residues. V dropped 3 bases and J dropped 4; count of bases not matched to a gene: 9. CDR1 is SGHTA and CDR2 is FQGNSA in the germline V gene. The CDR3 sequence is CASSLASGASYNEQFF. CDR3 bases: TGTGCCAGCAGCTTGGCTAGCGGAGCATCATACAATGAGCAGTTCTTC.

The chain carries TRBV6-1 and TRBJ1-4; D gene uncertain. Per germline, CDR1 MNHNS and CDR2 SASEGT. The CDR3 sequence is 14 residues long. Trimming removed 2 bases at V and 6 bases at J, with 10 bases between. CDR3 sequence: CASSERSWDEKLFF. DNA for the CDR3: TGTGCCAGCAGTGAACGATCATGGGATGAAAAACTGTTTTTT.

This clonotype was picked up many times. The chain joins TRBV5-1 to TRBJ2-4; 9 bases map to TRBD1. J lost 7 bases, V lost 2 bases, and 4 bases had no gene match. The CDR3 sequence is 14 residues long. The germline gives CDR1 SGHRS, CDR2 YFSETQ. The CDR3 region is CASSLQGARNIQYF. Here the CDR3 DNA reads TGCGCCAGCAGCTTACAGGGGGCGAGGAACATTCAGTACTTC.

J is TRBJ2-6 and V is TRBV20-1; D uncertain. V dropped 1 base and J dropped 0 bases, with 10 bases sitting between them. Per germline, CDR1 DFQATT and CDR2 SNEGSKA (reference sequence). The CDR3 length is 16 residues. CDR3 sequence reads: CSARGLGSSGANVLTF. The CDR3 DNA sequence: TGCAGTGCTAGAGGGTTGGGGTCCTCTGGGGCCAACGTCCTGACTTTC.

The chain combines TRBV5-1 with TRBJ2-2; D is ambiguous. This CDR3 comprises 16 residues. V was trimmed by 6 bases and J by 0 bases, leaving 15 bases between them. Germline lookup yields CDR1 SGHRS and CDR2 YFSETQ. The CDR3 DNA reads as TGCGCCAGCACCCTCGGGCCCAGGTCGAACACCGGGGAGCTGTTTTTT. This codes for CASTLGPRSNTGELFF.

This clonotype was counted at least ten times. This chain connects TRBV3-1 to TRBJ2-3; 12 bases agree with TRBD2. Germline CDR1 reads LGHDT; CDR2 reads YNNKEL (reference sequence). The V and J ends lost 4 bases and 2 bases, in that order; junction bases with no gene match: 1. CDR3 length: 15 amino acids. The CDR3 is CASSPSGGATDTQYF. The CDR3, as DNA: TGTGCCAGCAGCCCTAGCGGGGGGGCCACAGATACGCAGTATTTT.

This clonotype came up many times. The chain joins TRBV10-3 to TRBJ2-3; 9 nucleotides match TRBD1. V was pared by 4 bases and J by 2 bases, with 7 bases of the junction left unmatched. In germline, CDR1 is ENHRY, CDR2 SYGVKD. The CDR3 loop spans 16 amino acids. CDR3 in amino acids: CAISGRGTGNTDTQYF. Here the CDR3 DNA reads TGTGCCATCAGTGGTCGCGGGACAGGGAACACAGATACGCAGTATTTT.

V usage is TRBV19 and J usage is TRBJ2-2; D is ambiguous. Trimming stripped 6 bases from V and 5 bases from J, with 10 bases between. CDR3 length: 13 amino acids. Germline V gene sequence: CDR1 LNHDA, CDR2 SQIVND (reference sequence). CDR3 amino acids: CASRTLRTGELFF. The CDR3 DNA sequence: TGTGCCAGTAGGACACTGAGGACCGGGGAGCTGTTTTTT. The full variable domain, with the rest looked up from reference TRBV19 and TRBJ2-2, is DGGITQSPKYLFRKEGQNVTLSCEQNLNHDAMYWYRQDPGQGLRLIYYSQIVNDFQKGDIAEGYSVSREKKESFPLTVTSAQKNPTAFYLCASRTLRTGELFFGEGSRLTVL.

This clonotype was counted only a few times. V usage is TRBV7-2 and J usage is TRBJ2-2; D is possibly TRBD2 (5 bases). CDR1 and CDR2 from the germline V gene are SGHTA and FQGNSA. This CDR3 contains 15 residues. The V and J ends lost 4 bases and 1 base respectively, with 10 bases between them. The CDR3 DNA follows: TGTGCCAGCAGCTGGGCGGGTATGAACACCGGGGAGCTGTTTTTT. This encodes CASSWAGMNTGELFF.

V and J are TRBV2 and TRBJ1-2; D is unresolved. CDR3 length equals 13 residues. Germline V gene data show CDR1 as SNHLY and CDR2 as FYNNEI. V was trimmed by 7 bases and J by 4 bases, leaving 13 bases between them. For the CDR3, the DNA is TGTGCCAGCACCGAGGTGGGGATCTATGGCTACACCTTC. Its protein is CASTEVGIYGYTF.

This clonotype turned up a few times. In nucleotides, the CDR3 is TGTGCCAGCTCACCAAATGGGCTGGCCGAGACCCAGTACTTC. Translated, it gives CASSPNGLAETQYF. The chain carries TRBV18 and TRBJ2-5; D is unclear. The CDR3 runs 14 residues. V lost 2 bases and J lost 5, with 12 bases in between. The germline CDR1 and CDR2 sequences are KGHSH and LQKENI.

The chain couples TRBV5-6 to TRBJ2-5; tentatively, D is TRBD1 or TRBD2 (6 bases each). There are 15 residues in the CDR3. Germline V gives CDR1 SGHDT, CDR2 YYEEEE. Trimming left V 3 bases short and J 2 bases short, with 14 bases between. This CDR3 is CASSSTGGAQETQYF. The CDR3 coding sequence is TGTGCCAGCAGCTCGACAGGAGGGGCACAAGAGACCCAGTACTTC.

The chain links TRBV6-1 to TRBJ1-5; 7 bases map to TRBD1. The CDR3 is 14 amino acids. V trimming: 3 bases; J trimming: 6 bases; junction bases outside the gene matches: 5. Germline assignment: CDR1 MNHNS and CDR2 SASEGT. The chain's CDR3 is CASSDRQGSQPQHF. In DNA form, the CDR3 reads TGTGCCAGCAGTGACAGACAGGGAAGTCAGCCCCAGCATTTT.

This clonotype has at least ten counts. In DNA, the CDR3 is TGTGCCAGCAGCGTAGGGGGGGATACGCAGTATTTT. Encoded protein: CASSVGGDTQYF. The gene calls are TRBV9 and TRBJ2-3; either TRBD1 or TRBD2 may supply D (5 bases each). The CDR3 is made up of 12 amino acids. CDR1 is SGDLS, CDR2 YYNGEE, per germline. Trimming cost V 0 bases and J 6 bases, with 5 bases left between them. The whole variable domain, filled in from reference TRBV9 and TRBJ2-3, reads DSGVTQTPKHLITATGQRVTLRCSPRSGDLSVYWYQQSLDQGLQFLIQYYNGEERAKGNILERFSAQQFPDLHSELNLSSLELGDSALYFCASSVGGDTQYFGPGTRLTVL.

The chain carries TRBV19 and TRBJ2-4; 7 nucleotides match TRBD1. This CDR3 has 15 amino acids. Germline V lookup: CDR1 LNHDA, CDR2 SQIVND (reference sequence). The junction had 11 bases not matched to a gene; V was cut back by 5 bases and J by 7 bases. CDR3 loop: CASSPTGTRGNIQYF. The CDR3 DNA reads TGTGCCAGTAGTCCGACAGGGACGCGTGGGAACATTCAGTACTTC.

This clonotype was picked up a small number of times. This chain links TRBV20-1 with TRBJ2-3; no reliable D call. Germline V gene data show CDR1 as DFQATT and CDR2 as SNEGSKA (reference sequence). Trimming pared 4 bases from V and 2 bases from J, leaving 7 bases between. This CDR3 comprises 12 residues. The CDR3 sequence: CSANGFTDTQYF. CDR3 in DNA: TGCAGTGCTAACGGGTTCACAGATACGCAGTATTTT.

This chain joins TRBV27 and TRBJ2-7, with D perhaps TRBD1 (5 bases). CDR3 length equals 16 residues. Trimming shortened V by 2 bases and J by 6 bases, and 20 bases separated the two germline ends. In germline, CDR1 is MNHEY, CDR2 SMNVEV (reference sequence). For the CDR3, the DNA is TGTGCCAGCAGTTTAAGGTTCAGGGAATGGGGCCTCGAGCAGTACTTC. It translates to CASSLRFREWGLEQYF.

The J gene is TRBJ1-1, the V gene TRBV29-1; no clear D gene. Germline assignment: CDR1 SQVTM and CDR2 ANQGSEA. The CDR3 is made up of 11 amino acids. Trimming stripped 8 bases from V and 3 bases from J, with 10 bases between. In nucleotides, the CDR3 is TGCAGCACTAGCTATGACACTGAAGCTTTCTTT. Protein product: CSTSYDTEAFF.

This clonotype has a count of ten or more. The chain recombines TRBV12-3 or TRBV12-4 with TRBJ2-3; TRBD2 aligns across 9 bases. The CDR3 spans 16 residues. J was trimmed by 5 bases and V by 3 bases; bases with no gene match: 9. The CDR3 DNA sequence: TGTGCCAGCAGTTTTTTGGGCGGGGGGGCGAGAGATACGCAGTATTTT. The encoded protein is CASSFLGGGARDTQYF.

This clonotype occurred a few times. This rearrangement joins TRBV7-2 to TRBJ2-7; TRBD2 matches 8 bases. Germline V CDR1 and CDR2: SGHTA, FQGNSA. The CDR3 consists of 19 residues. Trimming cost V 0 bases and J 0 bases; bases outside gene matches: 13. CDR3 sequence reads: CASSLALTLSGRSSYEQYF. The DNA for the CDR3 is TGTGCCAGCAGCTTAGCGTTAACCTTGAGCGGGAGAAGCTCCTACGAGCAGTACTTC.

This clonotype was counted a few times. This chain connects TRBV29-1 to TRBJ2-4; a weak D match, TRBD1 (6 bases). Germline-derived CDR1 and CDR2 are SQVTM and ANQGSEA. V was pared by 6 bases and J by 5 bases, with 11 bases between. The CDR3 runs to 12 residues. CDR3 DNA sequence: TGCAGCGTGAGGACAGTGGAAAACATTCAGTACTTC. Protein product: CSVRTVENIQYF.

The chain recombines TRBV5-1 with TRBJ1-1, with no clear D. Trimming took off 1 base at V and 0 bases at J, with 10 bases between the two ends. The CDR3 sequence is 15 residues long. Germline V lookup: CDR1 SGHRS, CDR2 YFSETQ. The CDR3 here is CASSLIIGLNTEAFF. The DNA for the CDR3 is TGCGCCAGCAGCTTGATAATCGGGTTGAACACTGAAGCTTTCTTT.

This clonotype came up a few times. The chain uses TRBV7-9 and TRBJ2-7; 7 positions agree with TRBD1. The V gene's germline CDR1 is SEHNR and CDR2 FQNEAQ (reference sequence). This CDR3 comprises 14 residues. Unmatched junction bases numbered 8, after V lost 4 bases and J lost 5 bases. As DNA, the CDR3 is TGTGCCAGCAGCTCCACTCAGACAGGGCACGAGCAGTACTTC. Residues: CASSSTQTGHEQYF.

The chain couples TRBV29-1 to TRBJ2-3, with 8 bases aligning to TRBD2. The junction had 5 bases not matched to a gene; V was cut back by 5 bases and J by 4 bases. The CDR3 covers 13 residues. Germline V gene data show CDR1 as SQVTM and CDR2 as ANQGSEA. CDR3: CSVRGGSADTQYF. CDR3 nucleotides: TGCAGCGTTCGCGGGGGGAGCGCAGATACGCAGTATTTT.

This clonotype was detected a few times. The CDR3 coding sequence is TGTGCCAGCAGCTTAGGGGACGGGACAAGACGCTTGGACACTGAAGCTTTCTTT. Its protein is CASSLGDGTRRLDTEAFF. The V gene is TRBV11-2, the J gene TRBJ1-1; possibly TRBD1 for D (6 bases). Per germline, CDR1 SGHAT and CDR2 FQNNGV. CDR3 size: 18 residues. V was clipped by 1 base and J by 3 bases, with 21 bases between them.

This clonotype was counted many times. The V and J genes are TRBV7-2 and TRBJ1-1; TRBD1 might be the D (5 bases). This CDR3 has 13 residues. Germline V lookup: CDR1 SGHTA, CDR2 FQGNSA. The V end was cut by 3 bases, the J end by 4 bases, with 9 bases between. The chain's CDR3 is CASSFGGVTEAFF. In DNA, the CDR3 is TGTGCCAGCAGCTTCGGGGGAGTCACTGAAGCTTTCTTT.

This clonotype turned up a few times. The V and J genes are TRBV7-8 and TRBJ2-1; 13 bases fit TRBD2. Germline V CDR1 and CDR2: SGHVS, FQNEAQ. With V trimmed by 5 bases and J by 2 bases, 12 bases remained unmatched. The length of the CDR3 is 19 residues. CDR3 in amino acids: CASSLGLAGAFLTYNEQFF. The DNA for the CDR3 is TGTGCCAGCAGCCTAGGACTAGCGGGGGCGTTCCTGACCTACAATGAGCAGTTCTTC.

V usage is TRBV6-5 and J usage is TRBJ2-1; 12 positions match TRBD2. Germline V gene sequence: CDR1 MNHEY, CDR2 SVGAGI. The CDR3 consists of 17 residues. Germline trimming cut 1 base from V and 6 bases from J; bases unmatched to any gene: 7. CDR3 DNA: TGTGCCAGCAGTTACTTTTCTAGCGGGGGGGCAGTCAATGAGCAGTTCTTC. Its translation is CASSYFSSGGAVNEQFF.

The chain employs TRBV7-9 and TRBJ2-6; TRBD1 is a possible D gene (5 bases). The CDR3 covers 17 residues. V lost 5 bases, J lost 0 bases, and 14 bases lay in between. CDR1 is SEHNR, CDR2 FQNEAQ, per germline (reference sequence). The CDR3 spells CASSHRQFLSGANVLTF. The CDR3 bases are TGTGCCAGCAGCCACCGACAGTTTCTCTCTGGGGCCAACGTCCTGACTTTC. The entire variable domain, with the rest obtained from reference TRBV7-9 and TRBJ2-6, is as follows: DTGVSQNPRHKITKRGQNVTFRCDPISEHNRLYWYRQTLGQGPEFLTYFQNEAQLEKSRLLSDRFSAERPKGSFSTLEIQRTEQGDSAMYLCASSHRQFLSGANVLTFGAGSRLTVL.

V gene TRBV6-6 combines with J gene TRBJ2-1, with D maybe TRBD2 (5 bases). The CDR3 spans 13 residues. Trimming cost V 2 bases and J 6 bases, with 8 bases left between them. CDR1 and CDR2 (germline): MNHNY, SVGAGI (reference sequence). The CDR3 nucleotides read TGTGCCAGCAGTTACGGGGAGTTCAATGAGCAGTTCTTC. Translated, it gives CASSYGEFNEQFF.